The 15 T cell receptor beta chains reported below all come from one sample, sequenced in a study of patients and donors after allogeneic stem cell transplantation. TCRdb used MiXCR to reprocess the RT-PCR reads, holding one entry per CDR3 protein. Among some 92,000 distinct CDR3 sequences listed, roughly 50% were seen once. The specimen was blood, either unsorted or a sorted T cell fraction (not recorded which). The receptor source for this set is a human donor who was either an allogeneic HSCT recipient or a stem cell or donor lymphocyte infusion donor (not recorded which). It is not recorded whose cells these are; they may come from a transplant donor.

The chain carries TRBV7-2 and TRBJ1-1; D uncertain. Trimming cost V 5 bases and J 4 bases, with 17 bases left between them. The CDR3 extends over 15 amino acids. Germline lookup yields CDR1 SGHTA and CDR2 FQGNSA. DNA for the CDR3: TGTGCCAGCAGCCCTTGGCTTCGTGCCGGCACTGAAGCTTTCTTT. This translates into CASSPWLRAGTEAFF.

This clonotype has just a few counts. The chain couples TRBV20-1 to TRBJ1-1, with a possible D match to TRBD1 (5 bases). The CDR3 runs 11 residues. Per germline, CDR1 DFQATT and CDR2 SNEGSKA (reference sequence). CDR3 residues: CSPRGRTEAFF. The CDR3 nucleotides read TGCAGCCCGCGGGGGAGGACTGAAGCTTTCTTT.

This rearrangement joins TRBV4-3 to TRBJ2-3, with 9 bases lining up with TRBD1. CDR3 length equals 18 residues. The junction had 15 bases not matched to a gene; V was cut back by 0 bases and J by 8 bases. CDR1 is LGHNA, CDR2 YSLEER, per germline. CDR3 amino acids: CASSQETGQGLFLGTQYF. The CDR3 DNA reads as TGCGCCAGCAGCCAAGAGACCGGACAGGGGTTATTCCTCGGTACGCAGTATTTT.

This clonotype appeared a single time. This sequence joins TRBV12-3 or TRBV12-4 and TRBJ1-3; maybe TRBD1 (6 bases). The CDR3 is 17 residues long. Trimming pared 5 bases from V and 0 bases from J, leaving 17 bases between. The CDR3 protein is CASSTGAPGFSGNTIYF. CDR3 sequence (DNA): TGTGCCAGCAGTACGGGGGCGCCAGGCTTCTCTGGAAACACCATATATTTT.

This clonotype occurred a few times. V gene TRBV27 combines with J gene TRBJ1-6; D is perhaps TRBD1 (6 bases). Trimming took 5 bases from V and 10 from J, leaving 15 bases between them. The CDR3 consists of 14 residues. CDR1 and CDR2 from the germline V gene are MNHEY and SMNVEV (reference sequence). DNA for the CDR3: TGTGCCAGCAGTCCTCCTAGGGGACAATCACCCCTCCACTTT. Protein: CASSPPRGQSPLHF.

The V and J genes are TRBV5-1 and TRBJ2-1; TRBD1 matches at 10 bases. Losses at the gene ends were 5 bases for V and 2 bases for J; bases not matched to a gene: 4. The CDR3 has 15 amino acids. Germline V gene data show CDR1 as SGHRS and CDR2 as YFSETQ. The CDR3 is CASRLGQGAYNEQFF. CDR3 nucleotides: TGCGCCAGCAGGTTAGGACAGGGGGCCTACAATGAGCAGTTCTTC.

This clonotype occurred once. V and J are TRBV6-2 or TRBV6-3 and TRBJ1-4; no clear D. V lost 6 bases to trimming and J lost 5 bases, with 13 bases between them. This CDR3 region has 14 residues. CDR1 is MNHEY and CDR2 is SVGEGT in the germline V gene. The CDR3 DNA follows: TGTGCCAGCAGCTTCGACAATACAAATGAAAAACTGTTTTTT. It is translated as CASSFDNTNEKLFF.

DNA for the CDR3: TGTGCCAGCACCCAAATAGGAGAGACCCAGTACTTC. Its protein product is CASTQIGETQYF. The genes are TRBV28 and TRBJ2-5; D unresolved. Germline-derived CDR1 and CDR2 are MDHEN and SYDVKM. The ends were cut back, 7 bases at V and 4 bases at J, with 10 bases in the middle. This CDR3 contains 12 residues. The variable domain in full, completed from reference TRBV28 and TRBJ2-5, reads DVKVTQSSRYLVKRTGEKVFLECVQDMDHENMFWYRQDPGLGLRLIYFSYDVKMKEKGDIPEGYSVSREKKERFSLILESASTNQTSMYLCASTQIGETQYFGPGTRLLVL.

The count of this clonotype is one. The rearrangement uses TRBV6-5 and TRBJ1-1, with D maybe TRBD1 (5 bases). Germline lookup yields CDR1 MNHEY and CDR2 SVGAGI. The V and J ends lost 1 base and 8 bases respectively, with 14 bases between them. The CDR3 is 14 residues long. CDR3 sequence: CASSYLTTAGEAFF. The CDR3 bases are TGTGCCAGCAGTTACTTAACGACTGCAGGGGAAGCTTTCTTT.

This clonotype has more than one count but fewer than ten. The V call is TRBV18, the J call TRBJ2-1, with 12 bases fitting TRBD2. The V gene end was trimmed by 6 bases and the J gene end by 7 bases; junction bases not matched to a gene: 13. CDR3 length: 17 amino acids. Per germline, CDR1 KGHSH and CDR2 LQKENI. This chain's CDR3 is CASSHFLAGGPGNEQFF. CDR3 in DNA: TGTGCCAGCTCCCACTTTCTAGCGGGAGGGCCAGGGAATGAGCAGTTCTTC.

The CDR3 bases are TGCAGTGCTAGAGGGTATTACCAACTGTTTTTT. As protein: CSARGYYQLFF. The V gene is TRBV20-1, the J gene TRBJ1-4; no reliable D call. CDR1 DFQATT and CDR2 SNEGSKA come from the germline V gene (reference sequence). The V gene lost 1 base and the J gene lost 12 bases, with 9 bases spanning the gap. The CDR3 spans 11 residues.

The gene calls are TRBV27 and TRBJ1-1; no clear D gene. The CDR3 is made up of 14 amino acids. Germline-derived CDR1 and CDR2 are MNHEY and SMNVEV (reference sequence). Trimming cost V 4 bases and J 2 bases, with 11 bases left between them. The CDR3 region is CASSSSRINTEAFF. CDR3 nucleotide sequence: TGTGCCAGCAGTTCCAGCCGGATAAACACTGAAGCTTTCTTT.

The V and J genes are TRBV24-1 and TRBJ1-1, with unresolved D. From germline, CDR1 is KGHDR and CDR2 SFDVKD. Trimming removed 8 bases from V and 3 bases from J, with 12 bases in between. The CDR3 runs 13 residues. CDR3 residues: CATKNTEDTEAFF. CDR3 coding DNA: TGTGCCACCAAGAATACTGAAGACACTGAAGCTTTCTTT.

The genes are TRBV7-2 and TRBJ2-1; D is tentatively TRBD1 or TRBD2 (5 bases each). Between the trimmed V and J ends, which lost 1 base and 6 bases, there was a span of 19 bases. The germline V gene encodes CDR1 SGHTA and CDR2 FQGNSA. The CDR3 has 17 amino acids. This CDR3 reads CASSLDISGTPINEQFF. The CDR3 nucleotides read TGTGCCAGCAGCTTAGATATTTCCGGGACCCCCATCAATGAGCAGTTCTTC.

V usage is TRBV20-1 and J usage is TRBJ2-7; 12 bases are shared with TRBD2. J lost 7 bases, V lost 1 base, and 8 bases had no gene match. The CDR3 is 15 residues long. The V gene's germline CDR1 is DFQATT and CDR2 SNEGSKA (reference sequence). In DNA form, the CDR3 reads TGCAGTGCTAGAGTTGCTAGCGGGAGGGTGGAGGAGCAGTACTTC. Translating it yields CSARVASGRVEEQYF.